This is a list of T cell receptor beta chains from one sample in a study of Ad26.COV2.S vaccination and SARS-CoV-2 variants. Using immunoSEQ multiplex PCR, the repertoire was profiled, and TCRdb retains in-frame clones only, with some absent. The sample consists of around 350,000 clones, more than 75% of them appearing once. The sequences come from peripheral blood, collected in a trial of Ad26.COV2.S vaccine versus placebo. The receptors were gathered from a person between 18 and 65 years old who received the Ad26.COV2.S COVID-19 vaccine or a placebo. CDR3s include the opening cysteine and the closing phenylalanine or tryptophan. The D gene is left open where the match is weak.

d_call j_call v_call cdr3_aa cdr3_nt
TRBD2 TRBJ2-3 TRBV5-8 CASSLGLAGESDTQYF TGTGCCAGCAGCTTGGGACTAGCGGGGGAGAGCGATACGCAGTATTTT
TRBD2 TRBJ2-1 TRBV7-9 CASSLWLAGDNEQFF TGTGCCAGCAGCTTATGGCTAGCGGGAGACAATGAGCAGTTCTTC
NA TRBJ1-4 TRBV3-1/TRBV3-2 CASSHRHPTNEKLFF TGTGCCAGCAGCCACAGACATCCGACTAATGAAAAACTGTTTTTT
NA TRBJ1-1 TRBV13 CASSLEMNTEAFF TGTGCCAGCAGCTTAGAAATGAACACTGAAGCTTTCTTT
NA TRBJ1-5 TRBV2 CASRGGGFNQPQHF TGTGCCAGCAGGGGGGGAGGGTTTAATCAGCCCCAGCATTTT
NA TRBJ2-7 TRBV7-2 CASSPRSPYEQYF TGTGCCAGCAGCCCCCGCTCCCCCTACGAGCAGTACTTC
TRBD2 TRBJ2-4 TRBV6-2/TRBV6-3 CASSYSSGGDIQYF TGTGCCAGCAGTTACTCTAGCGGGGGAGACATTCAGTACTTC
NA TRBJ1-3 TRBV4-1 CASSQPVSGNTIYF TGCGCCAGCAGCCAGCCCGTCTCTGGAAACACCATATATTTT
NA TRBJ2-7 TRBV13 CASSLELPGALYF TGTGCCAGCAGCTTAGAGTTGCCGGGGGCACTGTACTTC
NA TRBJ2-5 TRBV7-2 CASSLTRVQETQYF TGTGCCAGCAGCTTAACACGGGTCCAAGAGACCCAGTACTTC
TRBD1 TRBJ2-7 TRBV27 CASSFTTGAYEQYF TGTGCCAGCAGTTTTACGACAGGGGCCTACGAGCAGTACTTC
TRBD1 TRBJ1-4 TRBV2 CASSPQGAVGEKLFF TGTGCCAGCAGTCCACAGGGGGCAGTAGGTGAAAAACTGTTTTTT
TRBD2 TRBJ2-1 TRBV12-3/TRBV12-4 CASSFGLAGGEIF TGTGCCAGCAGTTTCGGGCTAGCGGGGGGAGAGATCTTC
NA TRBJ1-1 TRBV5-1 CASRDQGLAEAFF TGCGCCAGCAGGGACCAGGGATTAGCTGAAGCTTTCTTT
TRBD1 TRBJ1-6 TRBV2 CASSDWDRTNSPLHF TGTGCCAGCAGTGATTGGGACAGGACTAATTCACCCCTCCACTTT
NA TRBJ2-1 TRBV30 CAWKGYNEQFF TGTGCCTGGAAGGGCTACAATGAGCAGTTCTTC
TRBD1 TRBJ1-5 TRBV28 CAIRTGESNQPQHF TGTGCCATCCGAACAGGGGAAAGCAATCAGCCCCAGCATTTT
TRBD1 TRBJ2-3 TRBV5-6 CASSWGQVAGTDTQYF TGTGCCAGCAGCTGGGGACAGGTAGCGGGCACAGATACGCAGTATTTT
TRBD1 TRBJ2-3 TRBV15 CATSNRDRTDTQYF TGTGCCACCAGCAACCGGGACAGGACAGATACGCAGTATTTT
NA TRBJ2-3 TRBV2 CASSPFITRDTQYF TGTGCCAGCAGCCCGTTTATCACGAGGGATACGCAGTATTTT